This T cell receptor beta chain emerged from a study of Ad26.COV2.S vaccination and SARS-CoV-2 variants. The overall study: Once, or twice with 56 days between doses, Ad26.COV2.S was given intramuscularly.

V lost 4 bases, J lost 1 base, and 14 bases lay in between. This CDR3 has 15 residues. CDR1 and CDR2 (germline): GTSNPN, SVGIG (reference sequence). Sample treatment: 15 to 20 received Ad26.COV2.S at low or high dose, single or two shots; about five received placebo; per-sample allocation not given. The samples were gathered on day 63 after the first injection of vaccine or placebo. Wuhan-strain SARS-CoV-2 spike was expressed by the Ad26 vector that made up the vaccine. Measured with immunoSEQ multiplex PCR; TCRdb has only the in-frame clones, and not every one. This table has about 350,000 clones, approximately 85% appearing once.

The sample in question was peripheral blood, obtained in a trial of Ad26.COV2.S vaccine versus placebo. The chain is built from TRBV30 and TRBJ1-5; perhaps TRBD1 as D (5 bases). This clonotype was obtained from a person between 18 and 65 years old who received the Ad26.COV2.S COVID-19 vaccine or a placebo. Here the CDR3 DNA reads TGTGCCTGGAACCCCCGGGGCCCGAGCAATCAGCCCCAGCATTTT. It specifies CAWNPRGPSNQPQHF.